The rows below give T cell receptor beta chains drawn from one sample of a study of CD8+ T cells in alopecia areata. The data were produced by immunoSEQ multiplex PCR, yet TCRdb's version contains in-frame clones alone and is incomplete. The sample includes about 150,000 clones, under 60% of them seen just once. The sequences come from CD8+ T cells sorted from blood, collected at week 0. These receptors originate from a human donor with alopecia areata. Each CDR3 is given with its conserved first and last residue. D genes are given only for firm matches. Part of the rows lack a size; the others show once, few, many or a class for expanded clones.

D gene: TRBD1; J gene: TRBJ1-2; clone size: once; V gene: TRBV29-1; CDR3 DNA: TGCAGCGTCGGAGGGGGCTTGGACTATGGCTACACCTTC; CDR3 protein: CSVGGGLDYGYTF
D gene: TRBD1; J gene: TRBJ1-3; clone size: NA; V gene: TRBV30; CDR3 DNA: TGTGCCTGCCCAGGACAGGGGGCTTCTGGAAACACCATATATTTT; CDR3 protein: CACPGQGASGNTIYF
D gene: NA; J gene: TRBJ1-1; clone size: NA; V gene: TRBV19; CDR3 DNA: TGTGCCAGTAGCCTAGGTAACACTGAAGCTTTCTTT; CDR3 protein: CASSLGNTEAFF
D gene: NA; J gene: TRBJ1-5; clone size: once; V gene: TRBV30; CDR3 DNA: TGTGCCTGGAGTGTACGATCAGGGAATCAGCCCCAGCATTTT; CDR3 protein: CAWSVRSGNQPQHF
D gene: NA; J gene: TRBJ1-2; clone size: NA; V gene: TRBV30; CDR3 DNA: TGTGCCTGGAGTCTCGCACGAGGGGATGGCTACACCTTC; CDR3 protein: CAWSLARGDGYTF
D gene: TRBD1; J gene: TRBJ1-2; clone size: NA; V gene: TRBV12-5; CDR3 DNA: TGTGCTAGTGGGACAGGGGAGCCCCACTATGGCTACACCTTC; CDR3 protein: CASGTGEPHYGYTF
D gene: TRBD1; J gene: TRBJ2-5; clone size: few; V gene: TRBV25-1; CDR3 DNA: TGTGCCAGCAGTGATCAGGACAGGGCAAAAGAGACCCAGTACTTC; CDR3 protein: CASSDQDRAKETQYF
D gene: NA; J gene: TRBJ2-3; clone size: few; V gene: TRBV7-6; CDR3 DNA: TGTGCCAGCAGCTTAGGTCTGAGTCCAGATACGCAGTATTTT; CDR3 protein: CASSLGLSPDTQYF
D gene: TRBD2; J gene: TRBJ2-1; clone size: NA; V gene: TRBV27; CDR3 DNA: TGTGCCAGCAGGCCCGGGGGGTCCTACAATGAGCAGTTCTTC; CDR3 protein: CASRPGGSYNEQFF
D gene: NA; J gene: TRBJ1-1; clone size: few; V gene: TRBV7-8; CDR3 DNA: TGTGCCAGCAGCTCGACCCCCAACACTGAAGCTTTCTTT; CDR3 protein: CASSSTPNTEAFF
D gene: NA; J gene: TRBJ2-2; clone size: many; V gene: TRBV5-1; CDR3 DNA: TGCGCCAGCAGACGCGGGGAGTCCACGGCCGGGGAGCTGTTTTTT; CDR3 protein: CASRRGESTAGELFF
D gene: TRBD1; J gene: TRBJ1-2; clone size: NA; V gene: TRBV4-3; CDR3 DNA: TGCGCCAGCAGCCAGGCCAGGGGGGACTATGGCTACACCTTC; CDR3 protein: CASSQARGDYGYTF
D gene: NA; J gene: TRBJ2-2; clone size: NA; V gene: TRBV13; CDR3 DNA: TGTGCCAGCAGCCCCAACGGGGAGACAAACACCGGGGAGCTGTTTTTT; CDR3 protein: CASSPNGETNTGELFF
D gene: TRBD2; J gene: TRBJ2-5; clone size: NA; V gene: TRBV6-5; CDR3 DNA: TGTGCCAGCAGTTTAGCGGGAGGACAAGAGACCCAGTACTTC; CDR3 protein: CASSLAGGQETQYF
D gene: NA; J gene: TRBJ2-5; clone size: NA; V gene: TRBV7-9; CDR3 DNA: TGTGCCAGCAGCTTACCGGGACGGCAAGAGACCCAGTACTTC; CDR3 protein: CASSLPGRQETQYF
D gene: NA; J gene: TRBJ2-5; clone size: NA; V gene: TRBV29-1; CDR3 DNA: TGCAGCGTTGAAGGAGACACGAGGACTGGCCTCTCGGAGACCCAGTACTTC; CDR3 protein: CSVEGDTRTGLSETQYF
D gene: NA; J gene: TRBJ1-1; clone size: NA; V gene: TRBV30; CDR3 DNA: TGTGCCTGGAGTTGGGCAGTTGAAAACACTGAAGCTTTCTTT; CDR3 protein: CAWSWAVENTEAFF
D gene: TRBD1; J gene: TRBJ2-7; clone size: NA; V gene: TRBV27; CDR3 DNA: TGTGCCAGCGGACAGGTTAACTACGAGCAGTACTTC; CDR3 protein: CASGQVNYEQYF
D gene: NA; J gene: TRBJ1-5; clone size: NA; V gene: TRBV7-8; CDR3 DNA: TGTGCCAGCAGCTTAAGCGTCGGTCAGCCCCAGCATTTT; CDR3 protein: CASSLSVGQPQHF
D gene: NA; J gene: TRBJ1-2; clone size: NA; V gene: TRBV29-1; CDR3 DNA: TGCAGCGCATGGACTCAGAACTATGGCTACACCTTC; CDR3 protein: CSAWTQNYGYTF
D gene: NA; J gene: TRBJ2-3; clone size: NA; V gene: TRBV29-1; CDR3 DNA: TGCAGCGTGGGCGACCAGCGGAAACGCACAGATACGCAGTATTTT; CDR3 protein: CSVGDQRKRTDTQYF
D gene: NA; J gene: TRBJ2-5; clone size: NA; V gene: TRBV2; CDR3 DNA: TGTGCCAGCAGTGAAGTCTGGAACCAAGAGACCCAGTACTTC; CDR3 protein: CASSEVWNQETQYF
D gene: NA; J gene: TRBJ1-1; clone size: NA; V gene: TRBV27; CDR3 DNA: TGTGCCAGCAGTCCACAGCCCCTGTTCGGGTCTTTCTTT; CDR3 protein: CASSPQPLFGSFF
D gene: NA; J gene: TRBJ2-5; clone size: once; V gene: TRBV7-9; CDR3 DNA: TGTGCCAGCAGCCAAGGTTTCCAAGAGACCCAGTACTTC; CDR3 protein: CASSQGFQETQYF
D gene: TRBD2; J gene: TRBJ2-1; clone size: NA; V gene: TRBV7-6; CDR3 DNA: TGTGCCAGCAGCTTTCCCCACGGGGGGGGCTACAATGAGCAGTTCTTC; CDR3 protein: CASSFPHGGGYNEQFF
D gene: NA; J gene: TRBJ2-1; clone size: NA; V gene: TRBV29-1; CDR3 DNA: TGCAGCATACCTTCAAGCTCCTACAATGAGCAGTTCTTC; CDR3 protein: CSIPSSSYNEQFF
D gene: NA; J gene: TRBJ1-1; clone size: NA; V gene: TRBV11-2; CDR3 DNA: TGTGCCAGCAGCTCTTTTGGTAGCCCTGAAGCTTTCTTT; CDR3 protein: CASSSFGSPEAFF
D gene: NA; J gene: TRBJ2-1; clone size: few; V gene: TRBV9; CDR3 DNA: TGTGCCAGCAGCGGTAGCACTTACAATGAGCAGTTCTTC; CDR3 protein: CASSGSTYNEQFF
D gene: NA; J gene: TRBJ2-3; clone size: few; V gene: TRBV19; CDR3 DNA: TGTGCCAGTTCGGACACCCCACTAAACACAGATACGCAGTATTTT; CDR3 protein: CASSDTPLNTDTQYF
D gene: NA; J gene: TRBJ2-5; clone size: NA; V gene: TRBV7-6; CDR3 DNA: TGTGCCAGCAGCTTTCCGGGCGGGTCAGGGCTCCGGGAGACCCAGTACTTC; CDR3 protein: CASSFPGGSGLRETQYF
D gene: NA; J gene: TRBJ1-1; clone size: NA; V gene: TRBV4-3; CDR3 DNA: TGCGCCAGCAGCCAAAGTCCCGGGATAATGAACACTGAAGCTTTCTTT; CDR3 protein: CASSQSPGIMNTEAFF
D gene: TRBD2; J gene: TRBJ2-1; clone size: NA; V gene: TRBV9; CDR3 DNA: TGTGCCAGCAGCGTATCGGGACTAGCCTATAATGAGCAGTTCTTC; CDR3 protein: CASSVSGLAYNEQFF
D gene: NA; J gene: TRBJ2-1; clone size: NA; V gene: TRBV7-8; CDR3 DNA: TGTGCCAGCAGCCCAGAGGGGTATGAGCAGTTCTTC; CDR3 protein: CASSPEGYEQFF
D gene: NA; J gene: TRBJ2-7; clone size: few; V gene: TRBV5-4; CDR3 DNA: TGTGCCAGCAGCTTACGGGACGAGCAGTACTTC; CDR3 protein: CASSLRDEQYF
D gene: NA; J gene: TRBJ2-3; clone size: NA; V gene: TRBV13; CDR3 DNA: TGTGCCAGCAGCTTGGCGGGGGCTAACACAGATACGCAGTATTTT; CDR3 protein: CASSLAGANTDTQYF
D gene: TRBD1; J gene: TRBJ2-7; clone size: few; V gene: TRBV5-1; CDR3 DNA: TGCGCCAGCAGACCGGGACAGGGGGAAGAGCAGTACTTC; CDR3 protein: CASRPGQGEEQYF
D gene: TRBD2; J gene: TRBJ2-1; clone size: few; V gene: TRBV30; CDR3 DNA: TGTGCCTGGAGTGAGGCGGGGGGATCTCGAGAGCAGTTCTTC; CDR3 protein: CAWSEAGGSREQFF
D gene: TRBD1; J gene: TRBJ1-1; clone size: NA; V gene: TRBV4-3; CDR3 DNA: TGCGCCAGCAATCGGGACAGGAACACTGAAGCTTTCTTT; CDR3 protein: CASNRDRNTEAFF
D gene: TRBD1; J gene: TRBJ1-2; clone size: NA; V gene: TRBV6-5; CDR3 DNA: TGTGCCAGCAGTTACTCGACAGGGGATATCCGCTTCTTC; CDR3 protein: CASSYSTGDIRFF
D gene: NA; J gene: TRBJ1-1; clone size: NA; V gene: TRBV29-1; CDR3 DNA: TGCAGCGTTGGCCCCGGGGACACCCCCACTGAAGCTTTCTTT; CDR3 protein: CSVGPGDTPTEAFF
D gene: NA; J gene: TRBJ2-7; clone size: NA; V gene: TRBV27; CDR3 DNA: TGTGCCAGCGGCCCGAGCCCCTACGAGCAGTACTTC; CDR3 protein: CASGPSPYEQYF
D gene: NA; J gene: TRBJ1-1; clone size: once; V gene: TRBV30; CDR3 DNA: TGTGCCTGGAGCCCCACTAGGACGAACACTGAAGCTTTCTTT; CDR3 protein: CAWSPTRTNTEAFF
D gene: NA; J gene: TRBJ2-7; clone size: NA; V gene: TRBV5-6; CDR3 DNA: TGTGCCAGCAGTCCTCTAGGATCCTCCTACGAGCAGTACTTC; CDR3 protein: CASSPLGSSYEQYF
D gene: NA; J gene: TRBJ1-4; clone size: few; V gene: TRBV13; CDR3 DNA: TGTGCCAGCAGCTCAGGCTCGGATTTAGTGTTTTTT; CDR3 protein: CASSSGSDLVFF
D gene: NA; J gene: TRBJ2-7; clone size: few; V gene: TRBV2; CDR3 DNA: TGTGCCGTCCGGGACGGCCCCTACGAGCAGTACTTC; CDR3 protein: CAVRDGPYEQYF
D gene: NA; J gene: TRBJ2-7; clone size: few; V gene: TRBV7-9; CDR3 DNA: TGTGCCAGCACCGATCTTGGAGGTAACTACGAGCAGTACTTC; CDR3 protein: CASTDLGGNYEQYF
D gene: TRBD1; J gene: TRBJ2-1; clone size: NA; V gene: TRBV30; CDR3 DNA: TGTGCCTGGAATCAACCGGGACAGGGTAGGCATGAGCAGTTCTTC; CDR3 protein: CAWNQPGQGRHEQFF
D gene: NA; J gene: TRBJ1-4; clone size: few; V gene: TRBV18; CDR3 DNA: TGTGCCAGCTCGCTGGACGTCCGTGAAAAACTGTTTTTT; CDR3 protein: CASSLDVREKLFF
D gene: NA; J gene: TRBJ2-3; clone size: NA; V gene: TRBV7-3; CDR3 DNA: TGTGCCAGTAGACTGGGGGAGTTTCAAGGAGATACGCAGTATTTT; CDR3 protein: CASRLGEFQGDTQYF
D gene: NA; J gene: TRBJ1-6; clone size: few; V gene: TRBV7-9; CDR3 DNA: TGTGCCAGCAGCTTAGTGGCCTCCCGTTCACCCCTCCACTTT; CDR3 protein: CASSLVASRSPLHF
D gene: NA; J gene: TRBJ2-1; clone size: many; V gene: TRBV14; CDR3 DNA: TGTGCCAGCAGCCCCACTTACACCCCCGGGGGCTCCTACAATGAGCAGTTCTTC; CDR3 protein: CASSPTYTPGGSYNEQFF
D gene: NA; J gene: TRBJ2-2; clone size: many; V gene: TRBV15; CDR3 DNA: TGTGCCACCAGCCGGATGGGGACGCTGGGGTCCACCGGGGAGCTGTTTTTT; CDR3 protein: CATSRMGTLGSTGELFF
D gene: NA; J gene: TRBJ2-7; clone size: NA; V gene: TRBV2; CDR3 DNA: TGTGCCCTAACTCCCGAGGGGGGTCGTCGGTCCGAGCAGTACTTC; CDR3 protein: CALTPEGGRRSEQYF